This TCR beta chain comes out of a study of blood T cell repertoires in COVID-19. The wider study: COVID-19 samples, acute and convalescent, were from the United States, Italy and Spain.

Trimming took 8 bases from V and 5 from J, leaving 15 bases between them. Looked up from germline, CDR1 is MNHEY and CDR2 is SVGAGI. This CDR3 is built from 13 residues. Per the original methods: The authors estimated nucleated cell counts from reference gene primer amplification. Clones were read by immunoSEQ multiplex PCR, and TCRdb kept only the in-frame ones, dropping some. D and trimming come from the DNA, and the V and J calls and clone size come from that table. The sample carries 250,000 to 300,000 clones, approximately 85% recorded once. Sequenced input: peripheral blood. The sequence was collected from a man aged 45-60 years with active or convalescent COVID-19. The V call is TRBV6-5, the J call TRBJ1-2, with D unresolved. The CDR3 reads CASGPRAGYGYTF. CDR3 DNA: TGTGCCAGCGGACCACGGGCGGGGTATGGCTACACCTTC.